This TCR beta chain was sequenced for a study of vaccination effects on CD4 cells after COVID-19. Germline CDR1 is LNHDA and CDR2 is SQIVND (reference sequence). The CDR3 covers 15 residues. Trimming at V came to 5 bases and at J to 5 bases, leaving 4 bases not matched to a gene. On this clone: Antigen unknown.

The method was immunoSEQ multiplex PCR; TCRdb's version includes in-frame clones alone and lacks a portion of them. The data show about 58,000 clones, with roughly 80% seen just once and roughly 3% held by the top ten. Isolation of CD4+ T cells took place after 10 days of culture. In the vaccine recipients, nucleocapsid antibodies were negative and there was no prior SARS-CoV-2 infection. This receptor was obtained from a human donor who received a COVID-19 vaccine. This material consisted of CD4+ T cells from PBMCs cultured without peptide, taken before COVID-19 vaccination. The chain uses TRBV19 and TRBJ2-2, with TRBD1 identical over 11 bases. Here the CDR3 DNA reads TGTGCCAGTAGTCCCGGGACAGGGGGAACCGGGGAGCTGTTTTTT. Its translation is CASSPGTGGTGELFF.